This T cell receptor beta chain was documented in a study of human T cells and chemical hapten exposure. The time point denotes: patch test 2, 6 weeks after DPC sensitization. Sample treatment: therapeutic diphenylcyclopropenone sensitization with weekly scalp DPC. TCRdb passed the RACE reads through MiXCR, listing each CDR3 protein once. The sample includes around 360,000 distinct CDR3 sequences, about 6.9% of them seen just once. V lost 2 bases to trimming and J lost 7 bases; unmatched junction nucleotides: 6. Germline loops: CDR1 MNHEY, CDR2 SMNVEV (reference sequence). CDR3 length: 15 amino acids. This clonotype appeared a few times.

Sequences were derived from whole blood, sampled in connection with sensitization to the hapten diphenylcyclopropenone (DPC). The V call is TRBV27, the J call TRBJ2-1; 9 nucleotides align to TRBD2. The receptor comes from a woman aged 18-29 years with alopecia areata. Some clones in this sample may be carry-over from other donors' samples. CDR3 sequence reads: CASSLGGGAGNEQFF. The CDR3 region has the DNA TGTGCCAGCAGTTTAGGCGGGGGGGCCGGGAATGAGCAGTTCTTC.